These T cell receptor beta chains were read from a single sample in a study of shared clonotypes between healthy human individuals. Repertoires were generated with immunoSEQ multiplex PCR, while TCRdb's copy carries only in-frame clones and drops some. The sample consists of about 960,000 clones, more than 75% of them appearing once. Sequenced input: memory CD4+ T cells sorted from blood. All receptors come from a man aged 18-30 years in good health. The CDR3 runs from the conserved cysteine through the conserved F or W.

CDR3 protein	V gene	J gene
CASSPGISGANVLTF	TRBV18	TRBJ2-6
CSVAGTGASNEQFF	TRBV29-1	TRBJ2-1
CASSQEGTGWSPLHF	TRBV4-1	TRBJ1-6
CASSQDWGGRGYTF	TRBV4-3	TRBJ1-2
CASSLGGVRYTF	TRBV11-2	TRBJ1-2
CASSAPPGGSTDTQYF	TRBV9	TRBJ2-3
CASSLSSAVGGTTDTQYF	TRBV7-3	TRBJ2-3
CSVVSGPGSYEQYF	TRBV29-1	TRBJ2-7
CAISESIGQGRSPLHF	TRBV10-3	TRBJ1-6
CASSQDITVAGGYTF	TRBV4-1	TRBJ1-2
CASSVNAGGSSNEKLFF	TRBV9	TRBJ1-4
CASSTQGWYEKLFF	TRBV5-5	TRBJ1-4
CASGGGPAADTQYF	TRBV13	TRBJ2-3
CASSPNPREGREQYF	TRBV7-9	TRBJ2-7
CASSQDTRYEKLFF	TRBV4-3	TRBJ1-4
CASSEGLRDYNEQFF	TRBV10-1	TRBJ2-1
CATGQGSSPLHF	TRBV6-6	TRBJ1-6
CASSQDRQGKDYGYTF	TRBV4-3	TRBJ1-2
CAWSVRAGRNYGYTF	TRBV30	TRBJ1-2
CASSQPTGTGGYEQYF	TRBV6-7	TRBJ2-7
CASSHGSSYEQYF	TRBV18	TRBJ2-7
CASSEEGSYTEAFF	TRBV6-1	TRBJ1-1
CASSRPKGGEQYF	TRBV18	TRBJ2-7